Listed below are T cell receptor beta chains from one sample, sequenced in a study of T cells in Graves' hyperthyroidism and ophthalmopathy. TCRdb reprocessed the multiplex PCR reads via MiXCR and lists one record per CDR3 protein. The sample records a few hundred thousand distinct CDR3 sequences, approximately 15% being singletons. Sequencing was carried out using blood. These receptors were taken from a woman between 18 and 30 years old with Graves' hyperthyroidism. CDR3s include the opening cysteine and the closing phenylalanine or tryptophan. The order of the fields is J gene, D gene, clone size, V gene, CDR3 DNA, CDR3 protein. A D gene is named only where the DNA matches it firmly. Rows give clone size only sometimes, using once, few, many, or a class for an expanded clone.

TRBJ2-2 | - | many | TRBV12-3/TRBV12-4 | TGTGCCAGCAGTGTCCGCGGGGTCATCGCCGGGGAGCTGTTTTTT | CASSVRGVIAGELFF
TRBJ2-5 | - | many | TRBV12-3/TRBV12-4 | TGTGCCAGCTTAAGGGCGGGAAACCGCCAAGAGACCCAGTACTTC | CASLRAGNRQETQYF
TRBJ2-4 | - | many | TRBV12-3/TRBV12-4 | TGTGCCAGCAGTTTATGGGTTATGGCGGCAGGGGTAGGCAAAAACATTCAGTACTTC | CASSLWVMAAGVGKNIQYF
TRBJ2-1 | - | many | TRBV7-8 | TGTGCCAGCAGCCAACTAGACAGACTGGATGAGCAGTTCTTC | CASSQLDRLDEQFF
TRBJ2-3 | - | many | TRBV3-1 | TGTGCCAGCAGCCAAGGAGGTCCATCTAAGTATTTT | CASSQGGPSKYF
TRBJ1-6 | TRBD1 | - | TRBV27 | TGTGCCAGCAGTTTGGGACAGGGATATCGCTCACCCCTCCACTTT | CASSLGQGYRSPLHF
TRBJ1-6 | TRBD1 | many | TRBV18 | TGTGCCAGCTCACCTGGACAGGGGGCAGTAACACCCCTCCACTTT | CASSPGQGAVTPLHF
TRBJ2-3 | TRBD1 | many | TRBV6-1 | TGTGCCAGCAGTGATACAGGGGGTTGGGCAGATACGCAGTATTTT | CASSDTGGWADTQYF
TRBJ2-2 | - | few | TRBV24-1 | TGTGCCACCAGTGTTGGCAGGGGTACCGGGGAGCTGTTTTTT | CATSVGRGTGELFF
TRBJ2-1 | TRBD1 | many | TRBV24-1 | TGTGCCACCAGTGATACCGGGACAGGGAAGGGGACGGAGCAGTTCTTC | CATSDTGTGKGTEQFF
TRBJ2-1 | - | - | TRBV19 | TGTGCCAGTAGTATAGGGCGGAGCTCCTACAATGAGCAGTTCTTC | CASSIGRSSYNEQFF
TRBJ1-2 | - | - | TRBV5-5 | TGCGCCAGCAGATTCGGACAGTTAGCTAACTATGGCTACAGCTTC | CASRFGQLANYGYSF
TRBJ2-7 | TRBD2 | few | TRBV10-2 | TGCGCCAGCAGGACGACTAGCGGTGAATACGAGCAGTACTTC | CASRTTSGEYEQYF
TRBJ1-2 | - | many | TRBV6-1 | TGTGCCAGCATAAGTTCTCGGTTGGCGGCCTATGGCTACACCTTC | CASISSRLAAYGYTF
TRBJ1-6 | - | - | TRBV14 | TGTGCCAGCAGCCAAGTTTTTTCGGCGGGGACTTATAATTCACCCCTCCACTTT | CASSQVFSAGTYNSPLHF
TRBJ2-7 | - | many | TRBV28 | TGTGCCAGCAGTTTTTATGGAATTACCTACGAGCAGTACTTC | CASSFYGITYEQYF
TRBJ2-3 | - | many | TRBV6-1 | TGTGCCAGCAGTGACGGGGGCTGGGGGGGCCCCACAGATACGCAGTATTTT | CASSDGGWGGPTDTQYF
TRBJ2-7 | - | many | TRBV19 | TGTGCCAGTAGTATCGCGGCGGACATTACCTACGAGCAGTACTTC | CASSIAADITYEQYF
TRBJ1-1 | - | many | TRBV27 | TGTGCCAGCATGAGACAGGAGAACACTGAAGCTTTCTTT | CASMRQENTEAFF
TRBJ1-1 | - | many | TRBV30 | TGTGCCTGGAGTCCCACGAACACTGAAGCTTTCTTT | CAWSPTNTEAFF
TRBJ2-2 | TRBD2 | - | TRBV7-3 | TGTGCCAGCAGCCAAGTAGTAGCGGGAGCCGGGGAGCTGTTTTTT | CASSQVVAGAGELFF
TRBJ2-1 | TRBD1 | - | TRBV19 | TGTGCCAGTAGTATGGGCTATGTACAGGGGGGTGAGCAGTTCTTC | CASSMGYVQGGEQFF
TRBJ1-6 | TRBD1 | - | TRBV2 | TGTGCCAGCAGGAAACAGGGGCCCGGGGGACCCCTCCACTTT | CASRKQGPGGPLHF
TRBJ1-6 | - | many | TRBV9 | TGTGCCAGCAGCGTAGACTCGGGGTCACCCCTCCACTTT | CASSVDSGSPLHF